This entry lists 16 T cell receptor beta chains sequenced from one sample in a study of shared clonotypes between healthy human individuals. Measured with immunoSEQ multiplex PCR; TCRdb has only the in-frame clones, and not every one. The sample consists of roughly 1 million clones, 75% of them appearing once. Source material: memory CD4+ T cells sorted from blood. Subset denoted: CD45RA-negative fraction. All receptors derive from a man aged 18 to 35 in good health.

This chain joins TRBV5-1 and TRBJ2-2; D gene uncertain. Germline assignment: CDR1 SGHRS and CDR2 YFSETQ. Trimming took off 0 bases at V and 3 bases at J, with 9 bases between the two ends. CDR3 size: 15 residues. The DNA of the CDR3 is TGCGCCAGCAGCTTGGACGGGCGTTACACCGGGGAGCTGTTTTTT. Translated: CASSLDGRYTGELFF.

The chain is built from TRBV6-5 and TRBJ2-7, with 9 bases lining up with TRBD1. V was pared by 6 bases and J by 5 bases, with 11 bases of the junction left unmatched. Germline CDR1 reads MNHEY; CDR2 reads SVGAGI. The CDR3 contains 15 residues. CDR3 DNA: TGTGCCAGCAGGGGACGCGGGACAGGGAACCACGAGCAGTACTTC. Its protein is CASRGRGTGNHEQYF.

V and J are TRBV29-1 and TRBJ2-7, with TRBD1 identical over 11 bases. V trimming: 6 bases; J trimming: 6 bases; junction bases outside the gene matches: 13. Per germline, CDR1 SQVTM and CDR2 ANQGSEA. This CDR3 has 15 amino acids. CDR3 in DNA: TGCAGCGTCCCCAAAGCCGGGACAGGGGGAGGCGAGCAGTACTTC. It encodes CSVPKAGTGGGEQYF.

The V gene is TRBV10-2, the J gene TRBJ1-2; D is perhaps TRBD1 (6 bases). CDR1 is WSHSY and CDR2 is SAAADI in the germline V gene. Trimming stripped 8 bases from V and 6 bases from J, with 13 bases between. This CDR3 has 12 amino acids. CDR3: CASGGRGDGYTF. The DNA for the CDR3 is TGCGCCAGCGGGGGCAGGGGTGATGGCTACACCTTC.

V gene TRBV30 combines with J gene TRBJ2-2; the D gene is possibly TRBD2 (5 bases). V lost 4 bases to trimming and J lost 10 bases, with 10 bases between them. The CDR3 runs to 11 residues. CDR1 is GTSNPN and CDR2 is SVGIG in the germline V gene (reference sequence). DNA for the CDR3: TGTGCCTGGACTGGCCGGGAGGAGCTGTTTTTT. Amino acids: CAWTGREELFF.

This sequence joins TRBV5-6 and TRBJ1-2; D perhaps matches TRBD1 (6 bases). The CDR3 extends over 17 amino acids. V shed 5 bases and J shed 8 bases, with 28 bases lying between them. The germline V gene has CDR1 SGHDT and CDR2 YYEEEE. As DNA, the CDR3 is TGTGCCAGCAGATCACCTAGAACAGGGAAGCGAGGTCAGGGCTACACCTTC. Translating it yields CASRSPRTGKRGQGYTF.

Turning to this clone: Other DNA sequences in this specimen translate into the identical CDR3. CDR3: CASNLLGRSSIQYF. CDR3 coding DNA: TGTGCCAGCAACCTTCTGGGCAGATCCAGCATTCAGTACTTC. The chain links TRBV6-5 to TRBJ2-4; D gene uncertain. The germline V gene has CDR1 MNHEY and CDR2 SVGAGI. The V gene lost 7 bases and the J gene lost 9 bases, with 19 bases spanning the gap. The CDR3 length is 14 residues.

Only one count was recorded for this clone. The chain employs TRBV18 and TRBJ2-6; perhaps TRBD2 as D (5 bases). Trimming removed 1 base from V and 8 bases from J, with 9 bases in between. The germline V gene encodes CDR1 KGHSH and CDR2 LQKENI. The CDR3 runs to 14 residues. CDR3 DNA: TGTGCCAGCTCACCACGTACGGGGACCAACGTCCTGACTTTC. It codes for CASSPRTGTNVLTF.

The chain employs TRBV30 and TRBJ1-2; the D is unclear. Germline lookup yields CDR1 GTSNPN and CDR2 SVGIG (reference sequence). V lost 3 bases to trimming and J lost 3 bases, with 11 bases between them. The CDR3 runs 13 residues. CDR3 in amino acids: CAWSPSGHYGYTF. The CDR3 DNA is TGTGCCTGGAGCCCATCGGGCCACTATGGCTACACCTTC.

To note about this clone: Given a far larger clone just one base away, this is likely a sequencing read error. The CDR3 loop is CASSLEGNTIYF. The CDR3 DNA reads as TGCGCCAGCAGCCTAGAAGGAAACACCATATATTTT. The V call is TRBV4-1, the J call TRBJ1-3; D unresolved. The CDR3 covers 12 residues. Germline assignment: CDR1 MGHRA and CDR2 YSYEKL. The V and J ends lost 4 bases and 4 bases respectively, with 5 bases between them.

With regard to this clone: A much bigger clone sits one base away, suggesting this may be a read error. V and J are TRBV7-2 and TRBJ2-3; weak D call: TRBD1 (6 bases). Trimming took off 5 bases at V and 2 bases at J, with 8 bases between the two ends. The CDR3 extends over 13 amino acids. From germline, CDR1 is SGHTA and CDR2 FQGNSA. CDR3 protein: CASSRQVTDTQYF. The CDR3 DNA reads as TGTGCCAGCAGCAGACAGGTCACAGATACGCAGTATTTT.

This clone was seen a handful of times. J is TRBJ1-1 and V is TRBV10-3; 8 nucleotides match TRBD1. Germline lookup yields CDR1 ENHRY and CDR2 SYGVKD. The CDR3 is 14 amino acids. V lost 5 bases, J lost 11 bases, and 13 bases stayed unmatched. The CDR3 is CAISPDRVTGVAFF. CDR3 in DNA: TGTGCCATCAGTCCGGACAGGGTGACGGGTGTGGCTTTCTTT.

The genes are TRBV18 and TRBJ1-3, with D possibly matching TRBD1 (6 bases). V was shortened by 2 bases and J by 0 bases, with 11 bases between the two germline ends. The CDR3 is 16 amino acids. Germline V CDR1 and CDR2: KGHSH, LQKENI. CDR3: CASSPDRRSSGNTIYF. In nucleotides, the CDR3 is TGTGCCAGCTCACCAGACAGGAGATCCTCTGGAAACACCATATATTTT. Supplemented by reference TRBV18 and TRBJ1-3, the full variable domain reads NAGVMQNPRHLVRRRGQEARLRCSPMKGHSHVYWYRQLPEEGLKFMVYLQKENIIDESGMPKERFSAEFPKEGPSILRIQQVVRGDSAAYFCASSPDRRSSGNTIYFGEGSWLTVV.

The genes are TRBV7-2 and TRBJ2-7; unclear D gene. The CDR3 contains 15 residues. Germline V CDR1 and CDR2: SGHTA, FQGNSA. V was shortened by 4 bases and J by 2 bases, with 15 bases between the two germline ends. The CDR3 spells CASSSPPVGPYEQYF. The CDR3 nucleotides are TGTGCCAGCAGCTCGCCTCCGGTGGGCCCCTACGAGCAGTACTTC.

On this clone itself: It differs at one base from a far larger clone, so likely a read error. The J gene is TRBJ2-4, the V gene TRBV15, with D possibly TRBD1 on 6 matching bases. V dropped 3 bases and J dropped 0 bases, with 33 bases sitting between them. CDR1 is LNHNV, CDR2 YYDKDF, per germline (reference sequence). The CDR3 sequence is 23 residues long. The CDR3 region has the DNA TGTGCCACCAGCAGTATGAGAATCTCAGGGGAGAGGGGATCCTCCCTAGCCAAAAACATTCAGTACTTC. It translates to CATSSMRISGERGSSLAKNIQYF.

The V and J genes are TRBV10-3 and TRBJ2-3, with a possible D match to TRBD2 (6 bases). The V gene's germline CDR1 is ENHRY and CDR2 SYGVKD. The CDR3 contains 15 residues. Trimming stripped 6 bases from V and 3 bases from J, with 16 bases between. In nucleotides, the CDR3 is TGTGCCATCAGCCTCTCGGGCGGGGAGACAGATACGCAGTATTTT. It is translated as CAISLSGGETDTQYF.